Each of the 31 T cell receptor beta chains below was sequenced from the same sample in a study of cytomegalovirus exposure and HLA in healthy donors. Primers included in the PCR were 60 Vbeta and 13 Jbeta primers. TCRdb's table, derived via immunoSEQ multiplex PCR, lists solely in-frame clones and lacks some. The repertoire holds hundreds of thousands of clones, with roughly 90% as singletons. The sequenced sample was PBMCs. All receptors derive from a woman under 30 in good health and CMV-seronegative.

This clone came up a few times. The rearrangement links TRBV4-1 to TRBJ1-4; D is possibly TRBD1 (6 bases). CDR1 is MGHRA, CDR2 YSYEKL, per germline. The V end was cut by 1 base, the J end by 4 bases, with 13 bases between. The CDR3 consists of 16 residues. In nucleotides, the CDR3 is TGCGCCAGCAGCCAAGTTGCGTGGACAGATAATGAAAAACTGTTTTTT. Translation: CASSQVAWTDNEKLFF.

The sample holds one count of this clone. The chain combines TRBV15 with TRBJ1-3; TRBD1 matches at 8 bases. CDR1 LNHNV and CDR2 YYDKDF come from the germline V gene (reference sequence). The CDR3 covers 16 residues. Trimming removed 3 bases from V and 5 bases from J; junction bases left unmatched: 9. The DNA for the CDR3 is TGTGCCACCAGCAGCTCAGGAGACAGGGGAAGAAACACCATATATTTT. Translated, it gives CATSSSGDRGRNTIYF.

The V and J genes are TRBV13 and TRBJ2-7, with 8 bases matching TRBD1. The CDR3 is 15 amino acids. Unmatched junction bases numbered 7, after V lost 3 bases and J lost 3 bases. CDR1 and CDR2 (germline): PRHDT, FYEKMQ (reference sequence). The CDR3 DNA reads TGTGCCAGCAGCTTGGGCAGGGGGCCCCTCTACGAGCAGTACTTC. Translating it yields CASSLGRGPLYEQYF.

This CDR3 reads CASSLPSGEYEQYF. In DNA form, the CDR3 reads TGCGCCAGCAGCTTGCCTAGCGGAGAATACGAGCAGTACTTC. The genes are TRBV5-1 and TRBJ2-7, with 7 bases fitting TRBD2. J gave up 4 bases and V 1 base, and 5 bases lay outside the gene matches. The CDR3 runs 14 residues. The germline V gene encodes CDR1 SGHRS and CDR2 YFSETQ. The whole variable domain, remainder taken from reference TRBV5-1 and TRBJ2-7, is KAGVTQTPRYLIKTRGQQVTLSCSPISGHRSVSWYQQTPGQGLQFLFEYFSETQRNKGNFPGRFSGRQFSNSRSEMNVSTLELGDSALYLCASSLPSGEYEQYFGPGTRLTVT.

This clone was recorded a few times. A junction end diverges from the germline sequence, so it may reflect a read error. The J gene is TRBJ2-1, the V gene TRBV7-9; the D is unclear. Per germline, CDR1 SEHNR and CDR2 FQNEAQ (reference sequence). The CDR3 extends over 12 amino acids. CDR3 nucleotides: TGTTCCAGCAGCTTACTTAACAATGAGCAGTTCTTC. Protein product: CSSSLLNNEQFF.

This clone appeared a single time. The CDR3 region has the DNA TGTGCCAGCAGCAAAGCAGGGGAAGGCTATGGCTACACCTTC. It is translated as CASSKAGEGYGYTF. The V gene is TRBV9, the J gene TRBJ1-2; perhaps TRBD1 as D (6 bases). CDR1 and CDR2 (germline): SGDLS, YYNGEE. V was clipped by 4 bases and J by 4 bases, with 14 bases between them. This CDR3 has 14 residues.

The chain employs TRBV2 and TRBJ2-3; D perhaps matches TRBD2 (6 bases). CDR3 length equals 14 residues. Per the germline V gene, CDR1 is SNHLY and CDR2 is FYNNEI. The V end was cut by 3 bases, the J end by 2 bases, with 9 bases between. The CDR3 DNA sequence: TGTGCCAGCAGTGAGGGAGGACTCACAGATACGCAGTATTTT. It is translated as CASSEGGLTDTQYF.

The chain recombines TRBV9 with TRBJ2-5; 15 bases agree with TRBD2. This CDR3 region has 17 residues. With V trimmed by 4 bases and J by 5 bases, 9 bases remained unmatched. Germline-derived CDR1 and CDR2 are SGDLS and YYNGEE. The CDR3 DNA reads TGTGCCAGCAGCCCGTGGACTAGCGGGGGGGCCCAGGAGACCCAGTACTTC. Residues: CASSPWTSGGAQETQYF.

Concerning this clone: The identical CDR3 is also encoded by other nucleotide sequences in the sample. The DNA of the CDR3 is TGTGCCAGCAGCTTACAGGGGGGCACTGAAGCTTTCTTT. Its translation: CASSLQGGTEAFF. The chain couples TRBV7-9 to TRBJ1-1; 7 positions match TRBD1. Germline V gives CDR1 SEHNR, CDR2 FQNEAQ (reference sequence). V shed 2 bases, J shed 4 bases, and the junction held 1 base outside the gene matches. CDR3 length equals 13 residues.

The chain has TRBV29-1 and TRBJ1-2; D uncertain. The CDR3 is 11 residues long. The germline CDR1 and CDR2 sequences are SQVTM and ANQGSEA. Trimming shortened V by 2 bases and J by 8 bases, and 9 bases separated the two germline ends. For the CDR3, the DNA is TGCAGCGTTGAAATCGCTCGGGGCTACACCTTC. Protein sequence: CSVEIARGYTF.

The chain has TRBV18 and TRBJ2-1, with D perhaps matching TRBD2 (6 bases). The V gene lost 3 bases and the J gene lost 8 bases, with 14 bases spanning the gap. Per the germline V gene, CDR1 is KGHSH and CDR2 is LQKENI. The CDR3 has 14 amino acids. CDR3 nucleotide sequence: TGTGCCAGCTCACCGGGGGAGGCCTTCGATGAGCAGTTCTTC. This codes for CASSPGEAFDEQFF.

The V gene is TRBV25-1, the J gene TRBJ2-7, with 11 bases that match TRBD2. The germline V gene has CDR1 MGHDK and CDR2 SYGVNS. V dropped 4 bases and J dropped 6; count of bases not matched to a gene: 5. CDR3 length: 14 amino acids. The CDR3 is CASSVSGRAFEQYF. CDR3 DNA: TGTGCCAGCAGTGTTAGCGGGAGGGCCTTCGAGCAGTACTTC.

This chain joins TRBV27 and TRBJ1-2; 7 bases fit TRBD1. The V and J ends lost 1 base and 6 bases, in that order; junction bases with no gene match: 14. Germline V lookup: CDR1 MNHEY, CDR2 SMNVEV (reference sequence). The CDR3 runs 17 residues. The CDR3 coding sequence is TGTGCCAGCAGTTTATTACGGAGGGACAGCCACCTAGATGGCTACACCTTC. Amino acid sequence: CASSLLRRDSHLDGYTF.

The genes are TRBV30 and TRBJ2-7, with 8 bases matching TRBD2. The germline gives CDR1 GTSNPN, CDR2 SVGIG (reference sequence). The CDR3 extends over 14 amino acids. The ends lost 6 bases at V and 2 bases at J; junction bases unmatched: 9. The CDR3: CACQTSGYTYEQYF. CDR3 DNA sequence: TGTGCCTGCCAAACTAGCGGATACACCTACGAGCAGTACTTC.

V gene TRBV2 combines with J gene TRBJ2-3; D is unresolved. CDR1 is SNHLY and CDR2 is FYNNEI in the germline V gene. The V gene lost 3 bases and the J gene lost 0 bases, with 16 bases spanning the gap. The CDR3 has 17 residues. The CDR3 DNA reads TGTGCCAGCAGTGATGTTCCTCGTATTTCTAGCACAGATACGCAGTATTTT. Translation gives CASSDVPRISSTDTQYF.

The chain joins TRBV21-1 to TRBJ2-7; the listed D gene, TRBD2, was not tested against the DNA. TRBV21-1 is deemed a pseudogene. The CDR3 is 14 residues long. The CDR3 bases are TGTGCCAGCACCCAAAGAGACTACTCCTACGAGCAGTACTTC. Translation gives CASTQRDYSYEQYF.

The gene calls are TRBV19 and TRBJ2-1; D gene uncertain. Trimming left V 3 bases short and J 4 bases short, with 16 bases between. Germline CDR1 and CDR2: LNHDA and SQIVND (reference sequence). CDR3 length: 16 amino acids. The CDR3 sequence: CASSMSSGSPYNEQFF. The CDR3 DNA reads TGTGCCAGTAGTATGTCTAGTGGTTCTCCTTACAATGAGCAGTTCTTC. Full variable domain (rest looked up from reference TRBV19 and TRBJ2-1): DGGITQSPKYLFRKEGQNVTLSCEQNLNHDAMYWYRQDPGQGLRLIYYSQIVNDFQKGDIAEGYSVSREKKESFPLTVTSAQKNPTAFYLCASSMSSGSPYNEQFFGPGTRLTVL.

The V and J genes are TRBV7-9 and TRBJ2-1; D might be TRBD2 (5 bases). The CDR3 length is 15 residues. V was clipped by 2 bases and J by 8 bases, with 16 bases between them. Germline V gene sequence: CDR1 SEHNR, CDR2 FQNEAQ (reference sequence). The CDR3 DNA reads as TGTGCCAGCAGCTTACGGGTTTATGTTAGCGATGAGCAGTTCTTC. This encodes CASSLRVYVSDEQFF.

The chain joins TRBV7-9 to TRBJ2-5, with 10 bases that match TRBD1. Germline CDR1 reads SEHNR; CDR2 reads FQNEAQ (reference sequence). The CDR3 has 15 residues. The V segment lost 5 bases and the J segment 5 bases; nucleotides outside the gene matches: 8. The CDR3 bases are TGTGCCAGCAGCGCAGGACAGGGGGGGAGGGAGACCCAGTACTTC. Translating it yields CASSAGQGGRETQYF.

This sequence joins TRBV6-5 and TRBJ2-7; 11 nucleotides agree with TRBD2. J was trimmed by 4 bases and V by 6 bases; bases with no gene match: 8. The CDR3 totals 15 residues. In germline, CDR1 is MNHEY, CDR2 SVGAGI. As DNA, the CDR3 is TGTGCCAGCAGAACCAGACTAGCGGGGTTTTACGAGCAGTACTTC. Translating it yields CASRTRLAGFYEQYF.

J is TRBJ1-3 and V is TRBV9; D is perhaps TRBD1 (5 bases). This CDR3 has 9 residues. CDR1 and CDR2 (germline): SGDLS, YYNGEE. V lost 7 bases, J lost 10 bases, and 6 bases lay in between. The CDR3 sequence: CASGGTIYF. CDR3 sequence (DNA): TGTGCCAGCGGGGGGACCATATATTTT.

This rearrangement joins TRBV7-8 to TRBJ2-7, with a possible D match to TRBD2 (6 bases). Germline CDR1 and CDR2: SGHVS and FQNEAQ. The CDR3 sequence is 13 residues long. Trimming stripped 5 bases from V and 6 bases from J, with 14 bases between. CDR3 sequence (DNA): TGTGCCAGCAGCGTTGGGACTTCTTTCGAGCAGTACTTC. It translates to CASSVGTSFEQYF. Full variable domain (rest looked up from reference TRBV7-8 and TRBJ2-7): GAGVSQSPRYKVAKRGQDVALRCDPISGHVSLFWYQQALGQGPEFLTYFQNEAQLDKSGLPSDRFFAERPEGSVSTLKIQRTQQEDSAVYLCASSVGTSFEQYFGPGTRLTVT.

The chain recombines TRBV2 with TRBJ1-6, with D perhaps matching TRBD1 (6 bases). The CDR3 runs 16 residues. Germline V lookup: CDR1 SNHLY, CDR2 FYNNEI. The V gene lost 4 bases and the J gene lost 7 bases, with 17 bases spanning the gap. CDR3 protein: CASSAPRGQGNSPLHF. The CDR3 nucleotides are TGTGCCAGCAGTGCACCCAGGGGCCAGGGGAATTCACCCCTCCACTTT. Based on the CDR3 plus reference TRBV2 and TRBJ1-6, the full variable domain is EPEVTQTPSHQVTQMGQEVILRCVPISNHLYFYWYRQILGQKVEFLVSFYNNEISEKSEIFDDQFSVERPDGSNFTLKIRSTKLEDSAMYFCASSAPRGQGNSPLHFGNGTRLTVT.

This clone was seen more than once but under ten times. The chain links TRBV6-1 to TRBJ1-4; D gene uncertain. Germline CDR1 is MNHNS and CDR2 is SASEGT. The V end was cut by 0 bases, the J end by 8 bases, with 7 bases between. The CDR3 has 13 residues. Here the CDR3 DNA reads TGTGCCAGCAGTGAAGCAGAACGGGAAAAACTGTTTTTT. Its protein product is CASSEAEREKLFF.

J is TRBJ2-3 and V is TRBV6-5; D might be TRBD2 (6 bases). The V gene's germline CDR1 is MNHEY and CDR2 SVGAGI. Trimming took off 4 bases at V and 2 bases at J, with 13 bases between the two ends. There are 15 residues in the CDR3. The chain's CDR3 is CASSSTRGATDTQYF. In DNA form, the CDR3 reads TGTGCCAGCAGTTCGACTAGGGGAGCCACAGATACGCAGTATTTT.

This clone occurred once. The chain is built from TRBV10-3 and TRBJ1-1; 8 nucleotides agree with TRBD1. Germline lookup yields CDR1 ENHRY and CDR2 SYGVKD. V shed 6 bases and J 1 base; nucleotides not matched to a gene: 7. CDR3 length: 15 residues. CDR3 nucleotides: TGTGCCATCAGCCCGCAGGGGGCCGAGAACACTGAAGCTTTCTTT. Translated: CAISPQGAENTEAFF.

The genes are TRBV5-1 and TRBJ2-7; TRBD1 matches at 7 bases. CDR3 length: 14 amino acids. The germline gives CDR1 SGHRS, CDR2 YFSETQ. V dropped 0 bases and J dropped 6; count of bases not matched to a gene: 6. The CDR3 coding sequence is TGCGCCAGCAGCTTGGTTGTCTCAGGGGGCGAGCAGTACTTC. It specifies CASSLVVSGGEQYF.

The chain combines TRBV5-6 with TRBJ2-2, with D possibly matching TRBD2 (5 bases). There are 17 residues in the CDR3. Trimming removed 0 bases at V and 3 bases at J, with 15 bases between. Germline CDR1 is SGHDT and CDR2 is YYEEEE. The CDR3 nucleotides are TGTGCCAGCAGCTTGGATCCCGTACTAGAGTACACCGGGGAGCTGTTTTTT. Its translation: CASSLDPVLEYTGELFF.

The chain couples TRBV18 to TRBJ1-1, with D hard to call. The CDR3 runs to 14 residues. Deletions cut 8 bases from V and 6 bases from J, with 19 bases between. Germline assignment: CDR1 KGHSH and CDR2 LQKENI. The CDR3 protein is CASRKSQDLAEAFF. As DNA, the CDR3 is TGTGCCAGCCGAAAAAGCCAGGATCTCGCTGAAGCTTTCTTT. The complete variable domain, with remaining parts taken from reference TRBV18 and TRBJ1-1, reads NAGVMQNPRHLVRRRGQEARLRCSPMKGHSHVYWYRQLPEEGLKFMVYLQKENIIDESGMPKERFSAEFPKEGPSILRIQQVVRGDSAAYFCASRKSQDLAEAFFGQGTRLTVV.

The chain is built from TRBV2 and TRBJ1-5; TRBD1 aligns across 7 bases. The V gene's germline CDR1 is SNHLY and CDR2 FYNNEI. With V trimmed by 6 bases and J by 5 bases, 7 bases remained unmatched. CDR3 length equals 14 residues. CDR3 nucleotide sequence: TGTGCCAGCAGCGACACAGGGGTAGATCAGCCCCAGCATTTT. It codes for CASSDTGVDQPQHF.

This clone was detected once. V usage is TRBV7-2 and J usage is TRBJ2-7; 7 bases are shared with TRBD2. V dropped 4 bases and J dropped 6; count of bases not matched to a gene: 9. The CDR3 runs 14 residues. Germline V CDR1 and CDR2: SGHTA, FQGNSA. CDR3 DNA sequence: TGTGCCAGCAGCTCACTAGCGTTCACGGGCGAGCAGTACTTC. It translates to CASSSLAFTGEQYF.